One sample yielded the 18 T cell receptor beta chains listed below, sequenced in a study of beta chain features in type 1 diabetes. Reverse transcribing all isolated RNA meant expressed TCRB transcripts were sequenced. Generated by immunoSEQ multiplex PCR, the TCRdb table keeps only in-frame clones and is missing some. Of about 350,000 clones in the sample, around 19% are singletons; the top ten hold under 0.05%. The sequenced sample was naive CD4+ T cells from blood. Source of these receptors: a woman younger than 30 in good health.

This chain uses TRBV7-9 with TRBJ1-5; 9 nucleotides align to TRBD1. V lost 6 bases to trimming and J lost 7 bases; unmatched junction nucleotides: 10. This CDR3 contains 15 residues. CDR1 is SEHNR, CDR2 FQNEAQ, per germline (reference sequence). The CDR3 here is CASSPPGQGSQPQHF. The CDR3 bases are TGTGCCAGCAGTCCTCCGGGACAGGGTAGCCAGCCCCAGCATTTT.

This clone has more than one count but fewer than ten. The CDR3 loop reads CASSLGQGYSYEQYF. The DNA for the CDR3 is TGTGCCAGCTCACTTGGACAGGGCTACTCCTACGAGCAGTACTTC. V gene TRBV18 combines with J gene TRBJ2-7; TRBD1 matches 8 bases. V lost 4 bases and J lost 0; bases outside the gene matches: 5. This CDR3 spans 15 amino acids. Germline V lookup: CDR1 KGHSH, CDR2 LQKENI.

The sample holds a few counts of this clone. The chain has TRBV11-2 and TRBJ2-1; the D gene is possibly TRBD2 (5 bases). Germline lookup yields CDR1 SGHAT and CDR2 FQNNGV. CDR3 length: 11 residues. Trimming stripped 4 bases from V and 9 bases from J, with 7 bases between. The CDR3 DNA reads TGTGCCAGCAGCTCGACTATTGAGCAGTTCTTC. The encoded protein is CASSSTIEQFF.

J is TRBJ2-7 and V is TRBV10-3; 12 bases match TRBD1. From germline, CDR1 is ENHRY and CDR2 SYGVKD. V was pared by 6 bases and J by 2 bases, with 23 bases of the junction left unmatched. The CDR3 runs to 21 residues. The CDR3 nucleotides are TGTGCCATCAGGAGTGAACCCCACGGGGGACAGGGGGCGAAGTGGACCTACGAGCAGTACTTC. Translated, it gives CAIRSEPHGGQGAKWTYEQYF.

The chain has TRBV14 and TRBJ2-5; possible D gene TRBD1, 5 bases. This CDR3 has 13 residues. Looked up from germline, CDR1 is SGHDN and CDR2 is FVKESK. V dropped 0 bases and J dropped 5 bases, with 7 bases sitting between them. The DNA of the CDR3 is TGTGCCAGCAGCCAAGAGGGGCAGGAGACCCAGTACTTC. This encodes CASSQEGQETQYF.

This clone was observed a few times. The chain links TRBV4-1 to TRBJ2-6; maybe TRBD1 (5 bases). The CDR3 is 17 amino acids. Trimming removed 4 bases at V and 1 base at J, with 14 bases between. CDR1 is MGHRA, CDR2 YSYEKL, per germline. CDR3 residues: CASSPPVRGSGANVLTF. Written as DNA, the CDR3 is TGCGCCAGCAGCCCACCGGTAAGGGGATCTGGGGCCAACGTCCTGACTTTC.

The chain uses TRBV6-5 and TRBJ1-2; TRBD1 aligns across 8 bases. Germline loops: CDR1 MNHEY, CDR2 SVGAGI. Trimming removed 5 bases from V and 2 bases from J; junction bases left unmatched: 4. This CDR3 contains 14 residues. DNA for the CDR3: TGTGCCAGCAGTAAGGGACAGGAGAACTATGGCTACACCTTC. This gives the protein CASSKGQENYGYTF.

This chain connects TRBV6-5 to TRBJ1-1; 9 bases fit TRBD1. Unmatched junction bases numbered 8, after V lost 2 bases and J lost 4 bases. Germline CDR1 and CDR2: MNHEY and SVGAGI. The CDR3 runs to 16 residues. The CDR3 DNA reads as TGTGCCAGCAGTTACACTAACAGGGGGCGAGGCACTGAAGCTTTCTTT. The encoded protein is CASSYTNRGRGTEAFF.

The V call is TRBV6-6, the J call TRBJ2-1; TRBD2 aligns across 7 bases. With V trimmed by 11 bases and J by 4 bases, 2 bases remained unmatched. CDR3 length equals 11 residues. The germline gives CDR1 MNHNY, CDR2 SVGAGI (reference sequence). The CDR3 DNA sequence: TGTGCCGGGGGGGTATACAATGAGCAGTTCTTC. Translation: CAGGVYNEQFF.

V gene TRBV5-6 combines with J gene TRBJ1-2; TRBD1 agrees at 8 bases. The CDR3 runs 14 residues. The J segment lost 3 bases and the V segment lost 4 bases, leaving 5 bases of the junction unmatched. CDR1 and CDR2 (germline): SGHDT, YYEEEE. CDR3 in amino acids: CASSTGQAYYGYTF. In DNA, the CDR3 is TGTGCCAGCAGCACGGGACAGGCTTACTATGGCTACACCTTC.

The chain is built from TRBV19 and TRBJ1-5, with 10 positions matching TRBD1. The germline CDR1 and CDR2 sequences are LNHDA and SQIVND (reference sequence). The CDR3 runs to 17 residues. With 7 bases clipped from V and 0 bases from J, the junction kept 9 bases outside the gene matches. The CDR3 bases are TGTGCCAGTAACTTTCGGACAGGGGGATATAGCAATCAGCCCCAGCATTTT. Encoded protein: CASNFRTGGYSNQPQHF.

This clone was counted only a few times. The CDR3 region has the DNA TGTGCCAGCAGCATTTGGACAGGCCTCGGAGAGACCCAGTACTTC. Protein sequence: CASSIWTGLGETQYF. The rearrangement links TRBV7-2 to TRBJ2-5, with 7 bases fitting TRBD1. This CDR3 is built from 15 residues. The trim removed 5 bases at V and 4 bases at J, leaving 10 bases unmatched. Germline V CDR1 and CDR2: SGHTA, FQGNSA.

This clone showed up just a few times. The CDR3 DNA reads TGTGCCAGCAGCGACAGGGAAGACTATGGCTACACCTTC. Amino acid sequence: CASSDREDYGYTF. This sequence joins TRBV7-9 and TRBJ1-2, with 7 bases fitting TRBD1. Trimming removed 5 bases from V and 3 bases from J; junction bases left unmatched: 3. The CDR3 is made up of 13 amino acids. CDR1 and CDR2 (germline): SEHNR, FQNEAQ (reference sequence).

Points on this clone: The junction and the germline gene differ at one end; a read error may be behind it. The CDR3, as DNA: TGTGCCAGCATCGACACGAAAACCGGGGAGCTGTTTTTT. This encodes CASIDTKTGELFF. The chain is built from TRBV2 and TRBJ2-2; D not resolved. The germline V gene has CDR1 SNHLY and CDR2 FYNNEI. The CDR3 spans 13 residues.

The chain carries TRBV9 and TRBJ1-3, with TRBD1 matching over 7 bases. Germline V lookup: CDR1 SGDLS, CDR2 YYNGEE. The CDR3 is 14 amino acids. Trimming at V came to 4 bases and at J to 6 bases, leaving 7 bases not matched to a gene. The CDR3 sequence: CASSSEGAVNTIYF. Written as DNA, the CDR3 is TGTGCCAGCAGCAGCGAGGGGGCCGTAAACACCATATATTTT.

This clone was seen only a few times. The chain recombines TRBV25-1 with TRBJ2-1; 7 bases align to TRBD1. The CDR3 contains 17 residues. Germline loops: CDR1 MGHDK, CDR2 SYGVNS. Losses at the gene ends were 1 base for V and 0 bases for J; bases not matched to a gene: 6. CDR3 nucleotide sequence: TGTGCCAGCAGTGAATGGGGACAGTCAAGCTCCTACAATGAGCAGTTCTTC. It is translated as CASSEWGQSSSYNEQFF.

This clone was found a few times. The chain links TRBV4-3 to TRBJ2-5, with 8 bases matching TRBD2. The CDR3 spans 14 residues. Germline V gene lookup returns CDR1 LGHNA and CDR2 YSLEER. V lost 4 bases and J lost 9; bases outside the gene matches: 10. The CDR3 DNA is TGCGCCAGCAGCCTGCGGGGGGCGCCCGGGGCCCAGTACTTC. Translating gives CASSLRGAPGAQYF.

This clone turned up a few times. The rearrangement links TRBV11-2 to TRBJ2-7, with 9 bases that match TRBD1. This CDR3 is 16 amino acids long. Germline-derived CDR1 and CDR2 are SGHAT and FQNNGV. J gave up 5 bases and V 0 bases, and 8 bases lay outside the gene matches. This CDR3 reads CASSLDQSTGGDEQYF. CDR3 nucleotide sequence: TGTGCCAGCAGCTTAGATCAGAGTACAGGGGGCGACGAGCAGTACTTC.